This passage covers 14 T cell receptor beta chains from one sample sequenced in a study of graft-versus-host responses after intestinal transplantation. The antigens for these receptors are not known. Sequencing was performed with immunoSEQ multiplex PCR; in TCRdb, only in-frame clones are kept and a portion is missing. Among around 110,000 clones, approximately 90% were seen once, and the ten largest hold roughly 0.17%. The starting material was unstimulated CD4+ T cells sorted from spleen or lymph node cells, obtained before intestinal transplant. The receptors originated from a human donor who received an intestinal transplant.

This clone was seen more than once but under ten times. The genes are TRBV7-2 and TRBJ1-1, with 9 bases identical to TRBD1. CDR1 and CDR2 from the germline V gene are SGHTA and FQGNSA. This CDR3 has 15 residues. The trim removed 5 bases at V and 4 bases at J, leaving 8 bases unmatched. CDR3 coding DNA: TGTGCCAGCAGCCCCAGGACAGGGGTGACCACTGAAGCTTTCTTT. Translation: CASSPRTGVTTEAFF.

The CDR3 loop is CASNGLGQNFYGYTF. Here the CDR3 DNA reads TGTGCCAGCAATGGACTGGGACAGAACTTCTATGGCTACACCTTC. J is TRBJ1-2 and V is TRBV2; the match to TRBD1 covers 7 bases. The CDR3 extends over 15 amino acids. V lost 7 bases, J lost 4 bases, and 12 bases stayed unmatched. Germline values: CDR1 SNHLY, CDR2 FYNNEI.

This sequence joins TRBV18 and TRBJ1-2; 7 bases fit TRBD1. CDR3 length: 14 amino acids. Germline-derived CDR1 and CDR2 are KGHSH and LQKENI. The trim removed 3 bases at V and 4 bases at J, leaving 5 bases unmatched. CDR3 in amino acids: CASSPDRDVYGYTF. The CDR3 nucleotides are TGTGCCAGCTCACCTGACAGGGATGTCTATGGCTACACCTTC. Full variable domain (rest looked up from reference TRBV18 and TRBJ1-2): NAGVMQNPRHLVRRRGQEARLRCSPMKGHSHVYWYRQLPEEGLKFMVYLQKENIIDESGMPKERFSAEFPKEGPSILRIQQVVRGDSAAYFCASSPDRDVYGYTFGSGTRLTVV.

The V call is TRBV6-1, the J call TRBJ2-5; TRBD2 matches 7 bases. V lost 6 bases and J lost 5; bases outside the gene matches: 6. The germline gives CDR1 MNHNS, CDR2 SASEGT. The CDR3 is made up of 13 amino acids. This chain's CDR3 is CASRSAGVETQYF. The CDR3 DNA reads TGTGCCAGCAGATCTGCGGGGGTGGAGACCCAGTACTTC.

The count of this clone is one. This rearrangement joins TRBV7-9 to TRBJ1-2; no reliable D call. Trimming took off 2 bases at V and 4 bases at J, with 11 bases between the two ends. The CDR3 spans 14 residues. Germline V gives CDR1 SEHNR, CDR2 FQNEAQ (reference sequence). The CDR3: CASSLLRATYGYTF. The CDR3 DNA follows: TGTGCCAGCAGCTTATTGCGGGCGACCTATGGCTACACCTTC.

This clone occurred once. V usage is TRBV30 and J usage is TRBJ1-6, with 12 bases aligning to TRBD1. Germline V lookup: CDR1 GTSNPN, CDR2 SVGIG (reference sequence). The CDR3 covers 13 residues. The V gene end was trimmed by 3 bases and the J gene end by 11 bases; junction bases not matched to a gene: 2. The CDR3 DNA reads as TGTGCCTGGAGGCGGGACAGGGGGCCACCCCTCCACTTT. This codes for CAWRRDRGPPLHF.

The J gene is TRBJ1-2, the V gene TRBV6-1, with D possibly matching TRBD1 (6 bases). The germline V and J ends were trimmed by 3 bases and 3 bases, with 17 bases remaining between them. This CDR3 comprises 16 residues. Germline CDR1 reads MNHNS; CDR2 reads SASEGT. DNA of the CDR3: TGTGCCAGCAGTGATCATAGGGGAAAGGGGGACTATGGCTACACCTTC. This translates into CASSDHRGKGDYGYTF.

About this clone: Other DNA sequences from this sample encode an identical CDR3 as well. V usage is TRBV18 and J usage is TRBJ2-5; 7 nucleotides line up with TRBD2. Germline trimming cut 6 bases from V and 2 bases from J; bases unmatched to any gene: 3. Germline V gene sequence: CDR1 KGHSH, CDR2 LQKENI. CDR3 size: 13 residues. The CDR3 here is CASSPGLQETQYF. The CDR3, as DNA: TGTGCCAGCTCCCCGGGACTACAAGAGACCCAGTACTTC. The full variable domain, rest sourced from reference TRBV18 and TRBJ2-5, is NAGVMQNPRHLVRRRGQEARLRCSPMKGHSHVYWYRQLPEEGLKFMVYLQKENIIDESGMPKERFSAEFPKEGPSILRIQQVVRGDSAAYFCASSPGLQETQYFGPGTRLLVL.

The genes are TRBV7-9 and TRBJ1-6; no firm D call. CDR1 is SEHNR, CDR2 FQNEAQ, per germline (reference sequence). The V end lost 6 bases, the J end lost 9 bases, and 9 bases lay between the germline ends. The CDR3 covers 12 residues. In DNA, the CDR3 is TGTGCCAGCAGTTCTCAGGCTTCACCCCTCCACTTT. Translation: CASSSQASPLHF.

CDR3 nucleotides: TGTGCCAGCAGCTGGGGGGTCGGGACTGAAGCTTTCTTT. Encoded protein: CASSWGVGTEAFF. This sequence joins TRBV7-9 and TRBJ1-1, with D perhaps TRBD1 (5 bases). Germline assignment: CDR1 SEHNR and CDR2 FQNEAQ (reference sequence). Trimming took 4 bases from V and 5 from J, leaving 11 bases between them. The CDR3 extends over 13 amino acids.

V usage is TRBV2 and J usage is TRBJ2-5, with D perhaps TRBD1 (6 bases). The end of the DNA aligns better with TRBJ2-7, so the J call may be wrong. The germline V gene encodes CDR1 SNHLY and CDR2 FYNNEI. The CDR3 runs to 14 residues. CDR3 in amino acids: CASSGTVSSYEQYF. The CDR3 DNA reads as TGTGCCAGCAGTGGGACAGTTAGCTCCTACGAGCAGTACTTC.

The J gene is TRBJ2-7, the V gene TRBV6-5; 8 positions match TRBD2. The CDR3 totals 14 residues. The germline CDR1 and CDR2 sequences are MNHEY and SVGAGI. The V and J ends lost 2 bases and 2 bases, in that order; junction bases with no gene match: 2. Here the CDR3 reads CASSYDGRAYEQYF. DNA of the CDR3: TGTGCCAGCAGTTACGACGGGAGGGCCTACGAGCAGTACTTC.

The V and J genes are TRBV5-6 and TRBJ2-3; no reliable D call. CDR1 and CDR2 (germline): SGHDT, YYEEEE. Trimming shortened V by 2 bases and J by 0 bases, and 4 bases separated the two germline ends. The CDR3 has 13 residues. CDR3 coding DNA: TGTGCCAGCAGCTTACTTAGCACAGATACGCAGTATTTT. The encoded protein is CASSLLSTDTQYF.

The J gene is TRBJ1-3, the V gene TRBV28; weak D call: TRBD1 (6 bases). The V gene's germline CDR1 is MDHEN and CDR2 SYDVKM. Trimming removed 1 base at V and 2 bases at J, with 9 bases between. This CDR3 region has 15 residues. Here the CDR3 reads CASSLSPGAGNTIYF. Written as DNA, the CDR3 is TGTGCCAGCAGTTTATCCCCAGGGGCTGGAAACACCATATATTTT.